The present T cell receptor (beta chain) was sequenced within a study of T cell responses to AZD1222 COVID-19 vaccine. Assay: immunoSEQ multiplex PCR; the TCRdb copy retains only in-frame clones and omits some. The table has roughly 190,000 clones, roughly nine tenths seen once. Per germline, CDR1 LNHDA and CDR2 SQIVND (reference sequence). Trimming cost V 8 bases and J 7 bases; bases outside gene matches: 15. CDR3 length: 15 residues. V gene TRBV19 combines with J gene TRBJ1-2; 8 nucleotides align to TRBD1. This specimen consisted of peripheral blood, obtained 28 days after the second AZD1222 dose. The receptor was isolated from an adult who received the AZD1222 COVID-19 vaccine. CDR3: CASGNEGQGALGYTF. The CDR3 DNA follows: TGTGCCAGTGGCAACGAAGGGCAGGGGGCGCTTGGCTACACCTTC.